Presented here are 23 T cell receptor beta chains from one specimen sequenced in a study of blood T cells in healthy people across ages (dated by TCRdb to 2013 to 2016). Receptor libraries were prepared by 5' RACE. The reads were generated on an Illumina HiSeq 2500. A second PCR of roughly 7 to 12 cycles was run with a J-beta primer mix and a sample-barcoded 5' primer. Using fastp trimming at Q25 and MiXCR clonotype assembly, TCRdb reanalyzed the public sequencing data and kept in-frame beta chains. When rows share a CDR3 protein, they turn into one entry using the most common DNA and genes. In all, the sample holds more than 650,000 distinct CDR3 sequences, and 22% of those were seen once. Roughly 22% of the sample is taken by the ten largest. The source material was blood. Every receptor here comes from a man in his sixties or seventies in good health.

This clonotype was observed a handful of times. This rearrangement joins TRBV5-5 to TRBJ1-2; D remains unclear. This CDR3 is built from 14 residues. Germline values: CDR1 SGHKS, CDR2 YYEKEE (reference sequence). Trimming shortened V by 0 bases and J by 7 bases, and 13 bases separated the two germline ends. CDR3 nucleotides: TGTGCCAGCAGCTTGGTAGAGGAGCGGAGTGGCTACACCTTC. Protein sequence: CASSLVEERSGYTF.

About this clonotype: Given a much more abundant clone one base away, this may be a read error. In DNA, the CDR3 is TGTGCCGGCAGTTTAGGTTCAGGGATCTATGGCTACACCTTC. It translates to CAGSLGSGIYGYTF. The genes are TRBV12-3 or TRBV12-4 and TRBJ1-2; perhaps TRBD1 as D (5 bases). The CDR3 runs to 14 residues.

This clonotype was observed a handful of times. This chain links TRBV19 with TRBJ1-5, with D perhaps matching TRBD1 (5 bases). Germline V gene lookup returns CDR1 LNHDA and CDR2 SQIVND (reference sequence). V was shortened by 9 bases and J by 3 bases, with 15 bases between the two germline ends. There are 14 residues in the CDR3. The CDR3 is CASPGTRYNQPQHF. The CDR3 DNA is TGTGCCAGCCCCGGGACTCGGTACAATCAGCCCCAGCATTTT.

This clonotype was detected only a few times. The chain's CDR3 is CASSLAAERSNEQFF. The CDR3 nucleotides read TGTGCCAGCAGCTTAGCCGCCGAGCGGAGCAATGAGCAGTTCTTC. The genes are TRBV7-2 and TRBJ2-1, with a possible D match to TRBD2 (5 bases). Germline loops: CDR1 SGHTA, CDR2 FQGNSA. CDR3 size: 15 residues. The V gene lost 0 bases and the J gene lost 6 bases, with 12 bases spanning the gap.

V is TRBV2 and J is TRBJ2-5; D is ambiguous. V lost 6 bases to trimming and J lost 5 bases, with 22 bases between them. The germline V gene has CDR1 SNHLY and CDR2 FYNNEI. The length of the CDR3 is 16 residues. CDR3 DNA sequence: TGTGCCAGCAGCAAGTCAAGATCGGAGAAAAGGGAGACCCAGTACTTC. Residues: CASSKSRSEKRETQYF.

In this sample, this clonotype turned up a few times. This rearrangement joins TRBV20-1 to TRBJ2-3; 12 bases are shared with TRBD2. The CDR3 consists of 13 residues. J was trimmed by 2 bases and V by 7 bases; bases with no gene match: 1. Looked up from germline, CDR1 is DFQATT and CDR2 is SNEGSKA (reference sequence). The CDR3 sequence is CSGLAGVTDTQYF. The CDR3 DNA reads TGCAGTGGACTAGCGGGGGTCACAGATACGCAGTATTTT.

CDR3 nucleotides: TGCAGCGTCGAGGACAGGGGAGGCTACGAGCAGTACTTC. Residues: CSVEDRGGYEQYF. V usage is TRBV29-1 and J usage is TRBJ2-7; TRBD1 agrees at 9 bases. Germline V gene lookup returns CDR1 SQVTM and CDR2 ANQGSEA. The CDR3 sequence is 13 residues long. V shed 6 bases and J 3 bases; nucleotides not matched to a gene: 6.

The CDR3 DNA is TGTGCCAGCAGCTGGGCCAGGGTTGGGAATGAAAAACTGTTTTTT. It is translated as CASSWARVGNEKLFF. The gene calls are TRBV7-2 and TRBJ1-4, with D tentatively TRBD1 (5 bases). Germline V gene data show CDR1 as SGHTA and CDR2 as FQGNSA. The V and J ends lost 4 bases and 5 bases respectively, with 14 bases between them. This CDR3 contains 15 residues. The entire variable domain, with the rest obtained from reference TRBV7-2 and TRBJ1-4, is as follows: GAGVSQSPSNKVTEKGKDVELRCDPISGHTALYWYRQSLGQGLEFLIYFQGNSAPDKSGLPSDRFSAERTGGSVSTLTIQRTQQEDSAVYLCASSWARVGNEKLFFGSGTQLSVL.

This chain uses TRBV5-1 with TRBJ2-1; D is unclear. V was clipped by 0 bases and J by 7 bases, with 14 bases between them. The CDR3 contains 15 residues. Germline assignment: CDR1 SGHRS and CDR2 YFSETQ. For the CDR3, the DNA is TGCGCCAGCAGCTTGGAGGGAACTCAAACTAATGAGCAGTTCTTC. This codes for CASSLEGTQTNEQFF. Together with reference TRBV5-1 and TRBJ2-1, the CDR3 gives the full variable domain: KAGVTQTPRYLIKTRGQQVTLSCSPISGHRSVSWYQQTPGQGLQFLFEYFSETQRNKGNFPGRFSGRQFSNSRSEMNVSTLELGDSALYLCASSLEGTQTNEQFFGPGTRLTVL.

This clonotype was picked up one time. This may arise from a read error, as a much more abundant clone is one base away. This chain connects TRBV20-1 to TRBJ2-5; D is possibly TRBD1 or TRBD2 (5 bases each). This CDR3 has 15 residues. The germline gives CDR1 DFQATT, CDR2 SNEGSKA (reference sequence). The V gene lost 6 bases and the J gene lost 0 bases, with 17 bases spanning the gap. The CDR3 DNA is TGCAGTGCGACCTCCCCTTTGGGGGACCAAGAGACCCAGTACTTC. Protein product: CSATSPLGDQETQYF.

CDR3 amino acids: CASSSNAGTGDNEQFF. The CDR3 DNA follows: TGCGCCAGCAGCTCAAACGCCGGGACAGGGGACAATGAGCAGTTCTTC. The chain combines TRBV5-1 with TRBJ2-1; 10 nucleotides agree with TRBD1. Germline V lookup: CDR1 SGHRS, CDR2 YFSETQ. The CDR3 is made up of 16 amino acids. V dropped 3 bases and J dropped 5; count of bases not matched to a gene: 8.

The chain links TRBV27 to TRBJ2-1, with a weak D call TRBD1 (5 bases). Trimming stripped 6 bases from V and 0 bases from J, with 12 bases between. This CDR3 contains 15 residues. From germline, CDR1 is MNHEY and CDR2 SMNVEV (reference sequence). In nucleotides, the CDR3 is TGTGCCAGCAGCGAAACAGGATACTCCTACAATGAGCAGTTCTTC. This encodes CASSETGYSYNEQFF.

In this sample, this clonotype turned up many times. The genes are TRBV5-1 and TRBJ1-1; 7 bases line up with TRBD1. The germline gives CDR1 SGHRS, CDR2 YFSETQ. The CDR3 runs 16 residues. V lost 4 bases, J lost 1 base, and 10 bases stayed unmatched. The CDR3 DNA follows: TGCGCCAGCAGCCCTGGTCCAGGGGGTCCGAACACTGAAGCTTTCTTT. The encoded protein is CASSPGPGGPNTEAFF.

V usage is TRBV29-1 and J usage is TRBJ1-2, with no clear D. This CDR3 is 12 amino acids long. V shed 0 bases and J shed 4 bases, with 6 bases lying between them. CDR1 is SQVTM and CDR2 is ANQGSEA in the germline V gene. CDR3 nucleotides: TGCAGCGTTGAAGACCGATCCTATGGCTACACCTTC. Residues: CSVEDRSYGYTF. Full variable domain (missing parts from reference TRBV29-1 and TRBJ1-2): SAVISQKPSRDICQRGTSLTIQCQVDSQVTMMFWYRQQPGQSLTLIATANQGSEATYESGFVIDKFPISRPNLTFSTLTVSNMSPEDSSIYLCSVEDRSYGYTFGSGTRLTVV.

This clonotype was observed a few times. CDR3 nucleotides: TGTGCCAGCAAACGACAGGGGCCGCCGAATCAGCCCCAGCATTTT. Its protein is CASKRQGPPNQPQHF. The chain links TRBV2 to TRBJ1-5; 8 bases line up with TRBD1. The CDR3 is 15 amino acids. In germline, CDR1 is SNHLY, CDR2 FYNNEI. V was pared by 7 bases and J by 4 bases, with 9 bases of the junction left unmatched.

This clonotype appeared a few times. This may arise from a read error, as a much more abundant clone is one base away. The rearrangement uses TRBV7-6 and TRBJ2-1; 7 bases map to TRBD1. Germline assignment: CDR1 SGHVS and CDR2 FNYEAQ. The CDR3 consists of 15 residues. The ends lost 4 bases at V and 3 bases at J; junction bases unmatched: 6. The CDR3 protein is CASSSPTGLYNEQFF. The CDR3 DNA follows: TGTGCCAGCAGCTCGCCGACAGGGCTCTACAATGAGCAGTTCTTC.

The CDR3 coding sequence is TGCAGCGTTGAAGGCGTGGGGGGCACAGATACGCAGTATTTT. Amino acids: CSVEGVGGTDTQYF. The rearrangement links TRBV29-1 to TRBJ2-3, with D possibly being TRBD1 or TRBD2 (5 bases each). Germline V gene lookup returns CDR1 SQVTM and CDR2 ANQGSEA. The CDR3 has 14 residues. Trimming shortened V by 1 base and J by 1 base, and 9 bases separated the two germline ends.

The CDR3 protein is CASSPRLRTQVVGEQYF. The CDR3 DNA reads as TGTGCCAGCTCACCCCGACTGCGGACGCAGGTGGTGGGCGAGCAGTACTTC. The rearrangement uses TRBV18 and TRBJ2-5; D unresolved. The J call could be wrong; TRBJ2-7 is a better fit for the DNA end. Germline V gene data show CDR1 as KGHSH and CDR2 as LQKENI. The CDR3 length is 17 residues.

A single count supports this clonotype. This sequence joins TRBV5-1 and TRBJ2-2, with D perhaps given as TRBD1 or TRBD2 (5 bases each). The ends were cut back, 2 bases at V and 6 bases at J, with 14 bases in the middle. The CDR3 has 15 residues. From germline, CDR1 is SGHRS and CDR2 YFSETQ. CDR3 in amino acids: CASSFRGDLAGELFF. CDR3 nucleotide sequence: TGCGCCAGCAGCTTCCGGGGCGATCTAGCCGGGGAGCTGTTTTTT.

The rearrangement uses TRBV29-1 and TRBJ2-2, with a possible D match to TRBD2 (6 bases). This CDR3 has 13 residues. Germline CDR1 reads SQVTM; CDR2 reads ANQGSEA. V gave up 4 bases and J gave up 6 bases, with 12 bases separating them. CDR3 residues: CSVVRGGAGELFF. The CDR3 coding sequence is TGCAGCGTTGTTCGGGGCGGGGCCGGGGAGCTGTTTTTT.

This clonotype was seen at least ten times. V usage is TRBV28 and J usage is TRBJ2-7; the D gene is possibly TRBD2 (6 bases). Germline-derived CDR1 and CDR2 are MDHEN and SYDVKM. Trimming pared 4 bases from V and 1 base from J, leaving 14 bases between. The length of the CDR3 is 15 residues. This CDR3 is CASSSTGTGSYEQYF. The CDR3 region has the DNA TGTGCCAGCAGTTCCACCGGGACTGGATCCTACGAGCAGTACTTC. The variable domain in full, with the rest retrieved from reference TRBV28 and TRBJ2-7, is DVKVTQSSRYLVKRTGEKVFLECVQDMDHENMFWYRQDPGLGLRLIYFSYDVKMKEKGDIPEGYSVSREKKERFSLILESASTNQTSMYLCASSSTGTGSYEQYFGPGTRLTVT.

Regarding this clonotype: At one boundary the junction diverges from the germline segment, which might be a read error. This chain joins TRBV12-3 or TRBV12-4 and TRBJ2-1; D possibly corresponds to TRBD2 (5 bases). The CDR3 has 13 residues. The CDR3, as DNA: TGTGACAGCAGTTTGTGGGAGTACAATGAGCAGTTCTTC. It encodes CDSSLWEYNEQFF.

The chain is built from TRBV29-1 and TRBJ2-5; TRBD1 agrees at 7 bases. Trimming removed 1 base from V and 2 bases from J; junction bases left unmatched: 16. The CDR3 contains 18 residues. Germline values: CDR1 SQVTM, CDR2 ANQGSEA. The CDR3 DNA sequence: TGCAGCGTTGAAGTGGTGGTTGGGGGACAGTTTGGGCAAGAGACCCAGTACTTC. It codes for CSVEVVVGGQFGQETQYF.